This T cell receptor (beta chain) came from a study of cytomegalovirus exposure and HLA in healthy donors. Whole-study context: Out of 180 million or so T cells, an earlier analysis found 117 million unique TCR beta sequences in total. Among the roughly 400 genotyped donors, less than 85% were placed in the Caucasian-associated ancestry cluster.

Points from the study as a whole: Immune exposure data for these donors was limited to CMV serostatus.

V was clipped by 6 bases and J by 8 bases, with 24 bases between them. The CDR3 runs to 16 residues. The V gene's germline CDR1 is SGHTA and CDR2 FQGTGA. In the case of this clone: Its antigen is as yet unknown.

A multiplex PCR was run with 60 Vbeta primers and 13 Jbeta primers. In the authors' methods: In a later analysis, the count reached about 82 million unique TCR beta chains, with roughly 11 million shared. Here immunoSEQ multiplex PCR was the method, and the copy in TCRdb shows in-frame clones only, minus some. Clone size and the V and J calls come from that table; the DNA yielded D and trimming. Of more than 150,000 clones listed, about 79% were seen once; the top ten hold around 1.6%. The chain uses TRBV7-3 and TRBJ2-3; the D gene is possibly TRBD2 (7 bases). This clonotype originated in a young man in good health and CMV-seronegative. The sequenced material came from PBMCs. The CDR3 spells CASSPRGAGRMGTQYF. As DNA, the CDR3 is TGTGCCAGCAGTCCCCGGGGGGCGGGAAGGATGGGTACGCAGTATTTT.